Listed here is a single T cell receptor beta chain. Its antigen is unidentified. This specimen comes from a study of tumor-infiltrating lymphocytes in localized non-small cell lung cancer. The study, taken as a whole, reports: Higher tumor T cell infiltration than in uninvolved lung was supported by TCRbeta sequencing.

TCRdb's copy holds only in-frame clones and misses some; the assay was immunoSEQ multiplex PCR. The sample yields 20,000 to 25,000 clones, 80% seen once. Germline values: CDR1 SQVTM, CDR2 ANQGSEA. Trimming removed 4 bases from V and 5 bases from J, with 11 bases in between. This CDR3 comprises 12 residues. Sequences were obtained from lung tumor tissue. This chain joins TRBV29-1 and TRBJ1-2, with D unclear. The clonotype was recovered from a human donor with non-small cell lung cancer. The CDR3 coding sequence is TGCAGCGTTGGTGGGGATGGGTATGGCTACACCTTC. Its protein is CSVGGDGYGYTF.